This T cell receptor beta chain comes out of a study of chemoradiotherapy in HPV16-positive cancers. Study conclusions and caveats: Candidate HPV-specific clones and E7-related TCR motifs grew in tumor during treatment.

The length of the CDR3 is 14 residues. The germline V gene has CDR1 SGHVS and CDR2 FNYEAQ. The ends were cut back, 5 bases at V and 4 bases at J, with 14 bases in the middle. TCRdb's table, derived via immunoSEQ multiplex PCR, lists solely in-frame clones and lacks some. The table includes just over 25,000 clones, approximately 94% detected once. To note about this clone: Antigen unknown.

The chain couples TRBV7-6 to TRBJ1-1, with a weak D call TRBD1 (5 bases). The receptor was derived from a human donor with HPV-associated anogenital cancer. This specimen consisted of blood, obtained from a patient who underwent chemoradiotherapy. The CDR3 DNA sequence: TGTGCCAGCAGCAACCAGCGAGGGGTCACTGAAGCTTTCTTT. Translating it yields CASSNQRGVTEAFF.